This T cell receptor beta chain is from a study of T cells in localized non-small cell lung cancer. Study-level results: Adjacent lung held a median around 56 of the top 100 tumor clones. Uninvolved adjacent lung had the highest recorded T cell clonality, with tumor below it.

Concerning this clone itself: The antigen remains undetermined.

Trimming took 8 bases from V and 5 from J; bases not matched to a gene: 6. This CDR3 has 14 residues. Germline-derived CDR1 and CDR2 are SQVTM and ANQGSEA. Assay used: immunoSEQ multiplex PCR; TCRdb lists only in-frame clones, some missing. The data contain about 1,700 clones, about 25% of them singletons. The sample here was normal lung tissue next to the tumor, taken before any cancer treatment. The chain recombines TRBV29-1 with TRBJ2-5; 15 nucleotides match TRBD2. The receptor comes from a female donor over 55 with stage II squamous cell lung carcinoma. Here the CDR3 reads CSSGLAGGPETQYF. The CDR3 nucleotides read TGCAGCTCCGGACTAGCGGGGGGGCCTGAGACCCAGTACTTC.